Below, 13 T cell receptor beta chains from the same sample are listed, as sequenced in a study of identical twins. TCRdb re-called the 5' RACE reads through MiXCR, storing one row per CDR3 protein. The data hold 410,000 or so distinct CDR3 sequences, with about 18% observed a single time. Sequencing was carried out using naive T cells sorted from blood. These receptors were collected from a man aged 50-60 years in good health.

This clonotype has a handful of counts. The CDR3 nucleotides are TGTGCCAGCAGTTTTGCAGGAACCTACACCTTC. It is translated as CASSFAGTYTF. This chain joins TRBV12-3 or TRBV12-4 and TRBJ1-2, with D unresolved. This CDR3 contains 11 residues. The V end was cut by 3 bases, the J end by 10 bases, with 9 bases between.

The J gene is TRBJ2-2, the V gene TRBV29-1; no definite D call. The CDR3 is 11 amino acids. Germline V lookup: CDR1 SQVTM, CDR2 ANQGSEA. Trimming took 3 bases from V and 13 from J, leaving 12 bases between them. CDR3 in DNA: TGCAGCGTTGACGGCCCCGGTGGGCTGTTTTTT. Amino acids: CSVDGPGGLFF.

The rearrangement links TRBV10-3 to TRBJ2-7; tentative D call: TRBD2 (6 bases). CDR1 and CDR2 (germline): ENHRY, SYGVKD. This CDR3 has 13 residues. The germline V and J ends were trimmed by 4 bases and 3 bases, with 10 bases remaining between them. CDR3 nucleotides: TGTGCCATCAGTGGGCGGGAAGGCTACGAGCAGTACTTC. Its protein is CAISGREGYEQYF.

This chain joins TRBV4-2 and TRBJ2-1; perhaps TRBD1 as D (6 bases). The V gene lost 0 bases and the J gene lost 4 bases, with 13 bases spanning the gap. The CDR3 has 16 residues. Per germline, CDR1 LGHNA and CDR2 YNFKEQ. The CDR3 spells CASSQDPRGIYNEQFF. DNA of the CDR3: TGTGCCAGCAGCCAAGATCCGAGGGGGATTTACAATGAGCAGTTCTTC.

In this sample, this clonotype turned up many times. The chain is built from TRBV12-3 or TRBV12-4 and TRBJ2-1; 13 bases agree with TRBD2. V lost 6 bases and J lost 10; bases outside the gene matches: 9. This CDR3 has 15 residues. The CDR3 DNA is TGTGCCAGCAGCCCCGGGACTAGCGGGGTGGGGGAGCAGTTCTTC. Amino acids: CASSPGTSGVGEQFF.

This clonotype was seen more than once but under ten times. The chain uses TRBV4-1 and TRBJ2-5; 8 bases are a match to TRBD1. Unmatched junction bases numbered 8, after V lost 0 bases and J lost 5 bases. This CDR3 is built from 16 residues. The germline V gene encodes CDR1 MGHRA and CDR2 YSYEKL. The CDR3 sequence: CASSQEVQGAVETQYF. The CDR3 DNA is TGCGCCAGCAGCCAAGAAGTCCAGGGGGCTGTGGAGACCCAGTACTTC.

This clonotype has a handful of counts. CDR3 sequence reads: CASSLAQRGAYDDNEQFF. The DNA of the CDR3 is TGCGCCAGCAGCTTAGCCCAGCGGGGGGCATATGACGACAATGAGCAGTTCTTC. The chain has TRBV5-1 and TRBJ2-1, with 9 nucleotides matching TRBD2. The CDR3 loop spans 18 amino acids. Germline V lookup: CDR1 SGHRS, CDR2 YFSETQ. After removal of 2 bases from V and 5 bases from J, the junction contained 14 bases not matched to a gene. The full variable domain, rest sourced from reference TRBV5-1 and TRBJ2-1, is KAGVTQTPRYLIKTRGQQVTLSCSPISGHRSVSWYQQTPGQGLQFLFEYFSETQRNKGNFPGRFSGRQFSNSRSEMNVSTLELGDSALYLCASSLAQRGAYDDNEQFFGPGTRLTVL.

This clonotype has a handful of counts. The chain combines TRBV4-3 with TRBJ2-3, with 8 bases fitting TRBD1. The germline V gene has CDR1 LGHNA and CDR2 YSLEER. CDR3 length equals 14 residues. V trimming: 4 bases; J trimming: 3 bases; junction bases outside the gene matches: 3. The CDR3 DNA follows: TGCGCCAGCAGCCTATGGACAGGGACAGATACGCAGTATTTT. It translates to CASSLWTGTDTQYF.

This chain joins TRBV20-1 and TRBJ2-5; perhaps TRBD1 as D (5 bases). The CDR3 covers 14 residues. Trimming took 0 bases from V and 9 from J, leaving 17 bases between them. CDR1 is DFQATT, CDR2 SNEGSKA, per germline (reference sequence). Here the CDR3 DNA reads TGCAGTGCTAGAGAACTGCAGACCCCCAGGGCCCAGTACTTC. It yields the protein CSARELQTPRAQYF.

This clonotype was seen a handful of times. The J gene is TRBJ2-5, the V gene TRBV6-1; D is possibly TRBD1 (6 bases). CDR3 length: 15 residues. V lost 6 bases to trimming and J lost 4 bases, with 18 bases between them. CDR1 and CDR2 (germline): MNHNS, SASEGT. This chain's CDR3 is CASRHLTGTGETQYF. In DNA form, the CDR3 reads TGTGCCAGCAGGCACCTTACAGGGACGGGAGAGACCCAGTACTTC.

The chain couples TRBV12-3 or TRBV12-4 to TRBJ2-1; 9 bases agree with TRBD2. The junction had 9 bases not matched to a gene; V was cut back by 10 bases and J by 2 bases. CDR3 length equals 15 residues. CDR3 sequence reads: CATSFSGRTYNEQFF. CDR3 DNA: TGTGCCACTTCTTTTAGCGGGAGAACCTACAATGAGCAGTTCTTC.

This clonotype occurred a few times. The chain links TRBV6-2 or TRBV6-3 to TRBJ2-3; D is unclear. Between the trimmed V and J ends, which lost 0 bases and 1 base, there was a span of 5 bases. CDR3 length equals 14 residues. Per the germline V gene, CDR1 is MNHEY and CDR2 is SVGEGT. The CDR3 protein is CASSYSFGTDTQYF. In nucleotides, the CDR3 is TGTGCCAGCAGTTACTCCTTTGGCACAGATACGCAGTATTTT.

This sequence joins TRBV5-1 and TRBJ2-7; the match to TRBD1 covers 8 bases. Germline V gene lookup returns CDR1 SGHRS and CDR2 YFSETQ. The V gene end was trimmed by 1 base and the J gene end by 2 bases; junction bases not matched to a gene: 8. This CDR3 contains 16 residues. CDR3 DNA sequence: TGCGCCAGCAGCTTGAGTCTGGGACAGGAGGCCTACGAGCAGTACTTC. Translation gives CASSLSLGQEAYEQYF.